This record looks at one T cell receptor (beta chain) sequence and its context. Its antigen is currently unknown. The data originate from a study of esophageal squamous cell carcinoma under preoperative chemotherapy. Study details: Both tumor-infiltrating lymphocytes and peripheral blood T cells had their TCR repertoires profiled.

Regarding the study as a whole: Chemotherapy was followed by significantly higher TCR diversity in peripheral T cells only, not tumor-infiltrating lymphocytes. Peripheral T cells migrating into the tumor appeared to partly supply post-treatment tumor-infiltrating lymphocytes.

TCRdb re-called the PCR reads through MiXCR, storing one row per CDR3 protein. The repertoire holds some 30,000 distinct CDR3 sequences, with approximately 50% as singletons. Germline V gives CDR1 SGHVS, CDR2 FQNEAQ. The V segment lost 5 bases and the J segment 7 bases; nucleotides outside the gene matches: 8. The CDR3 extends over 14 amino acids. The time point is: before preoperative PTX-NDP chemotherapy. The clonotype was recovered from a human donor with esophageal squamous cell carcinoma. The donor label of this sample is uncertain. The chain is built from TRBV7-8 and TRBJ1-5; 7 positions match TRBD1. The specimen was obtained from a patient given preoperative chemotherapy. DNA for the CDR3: TGTGCCAGCAGCGACGGACAGGCTGGCCAGCCCCAGCATTTT. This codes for CASSDGQAGQPQHF.